This TCR beta chain was sequenced during a study of T cell changes during pregnancy in multiple sclerosis. Profiled with immunoSEQ multiplex PCR; TCRdb holds only in-frame clones, not every one. The data contain 30,000 to 35,000 clones, 90% of them singletons. Germline V gene lookup returns CDR1 SGHDT and CDR2 YYEEEE. The CDR3 extends over 12 amino acids. The ends were cut back, 6 bases at V and 2 bases at J, with 8 bases in the middle. V gene TRBV5-6 combines with J gene TRBJ1-1; D ambiguous. The clonotype comes from a female donor with multiple sclerosis, enrolled in a pregnancy study. Sequenced here: CD8+ T cells from peripheral blood mononuclear cells, sampled in the first trimester of pregnancy. CDR3 sequence: CASTGGNTEAFF. As DNA, the CDR3 is TGTGCCAGCACCGGAGGAAACACTGAAGCTTTCTTT.